Listed here is a single T cell receptor beta chain. Its antigen is undetermined. At one end the junction does not follow the germline gene, possibly because of a read error. PCR was performed using 60 Vbeta and 13 Jbeta primers. Measured with immunoSEQ multiplex PCR; TCRdb has only the in-frame clones, and not every one. There are some 210,000 clones in the sample; around 73% occur only once, and around 3.9% lies in the top ten. The CDR3 is made up of 15 amino acids. Per germline, CDR1 MGHRA and CDR2 YSYEKL. The sample is drawn from a study of cytomegalovirus exposure and HLA in healthy donors. Points from the study as a whole: When a later analysis compared HLA-associated TCR beta chains with equally common others, the HLA-associated chains turned out to be more clonally expanded and to have lower generation probabilities. A few chains tied to CMV proved CMV antigen-specific in vitro. The study recorded 164 TCR beta chains that were cytomegalovirus-associated.

The sequence derives from a male donor in good health and CMV-seronegative. Sequences were obtained from PBMCs. This chain uses TRBV4-1 with TRBJ2-5, with 7 bases identical to TRBD1. The end of the DNA is better explained by TRBJ2-7, so the J call may be wrong. This CDR3 reads CAGSQSGTATYEQYF. The CDR3 DNA sequence: TGCGCCGGCAGCCAGTCCGGGACAGCCACCTACGAGCAGTACTTC.